These T cell receptor beta chains were read from a single sample in a study of blood T cell repertoires in COVID-19. Repertoires were generated with immunoSEQ multiplex PCR, while TCRdb's copy carries only in-frame clones and drops some. The table has over 150,000 clones, approximately 79% seen once. The sequenced sample consisted of PBMCs or T cells enriched from blood (not recorded which). These receptors originate from a man aged 50 to 59 who had recovered from COVID-19. The CDR3 runs from the conserved cysteine through the conserved F or W. Fields, in order: V gene, J gene, clone size, D gene, CDR3 protein, CDR3 DNA. D genes are given only for firm matches. Rows may omit the clone size; those that give it use once, few, many or a size class.

v_gene: TRBV27
j_gene: TRBJ1-5
abundance: NA
d_gene: TRBD1
CDR3aa: CASSPRGQGDQPQHF
CDR3nt: TGTGCCAGCAGCCCCCGGGGACAGGGGGATCAGCCCCAGCATTTT

v_gene: TRBV5-6
j_gene: TRBJ1-1
abundance: NA
d_gene: TRBD1
CDR3aa: CASSATGGKTEAFF
CDR3nt: TGTGCCAGCAGCGCGACAGGGGGCAAGACTGAAGCTTTCTTT

v_gene: TRBV7-9
j_gene: TRBJ2-5
abundance: NA
d_gene: TRBD2
CDR3aa: CASSRPGTSGQETQYF
CDR3nt: TGTGCCAGCAGCCGCCCCGGGACTAGTGGACAAGAGACCCAGTACTTC

v_gene: TRBV4-1
j_gene: TRBJ2-3
abundance: NA
d_gene: TRBD2
CDR3aa: CASSQVWRFGGDTQYF
CDR3nt: TGCGCCAGCAGCCAAGTTTGGCGGTTCGGGGGGGATACGCAGTATTTT

v_gene: TRBV6-5
j_gene: TRBJ1-1
abundance: NA
d_gene: TRBD1
CDR3aa: CASSYPGTGGTEAFF
CDR3nt: TGTGCCAGCAGTTACCCAGGGACAGGGGGGACTGAAGCTTTCTTT

v_gene: TRBV10-3
j_gene: TRBJ1-2
abundance: NA
d_gene: NA
CDR3aa: CAISEDSQANYGYTF
CDR3nt: TGTGCCATCAGTGAGGACAGTCAAGCTAACTATGGCTACACCTTC

v_gene: TRBV7-2
j_gene: TRBJ2-5
abundance: NA
d_gene: TRBD2
CDR3aa: CASSRRTSGGLGTQYF
CDR3nt: TGTGCCAGCAGCCGTAGGACTAGCGGGGGGTTAGGGACCCAGTACTTC

v_gene: TRBV11-3
j_gene: TRBJ2-2
abundance: NA
d_gene: TRBD2
CDR3aa: CASSLRAGGPRTGELFF
CDR3nt: TGTGCCAGCAGCTTACGAGCGGGGGGGCCCCGCACCGGGGAGCTGTTTTTT

v_gene: TRBV10-3
j_gene: TRBJ1-6
abundance: NA
d_gene: TRBD1
CDR3aa: CAIRRTGDSPLHF
CDR3nt: TGTGCCATCAGGCGGACAGGGGACTCACCCCTCCACTTT

v_gene: TRBV12-5
j_gene: TRBJ1-2
abundance: NA
d_gene: NA
CDR3aa: CASGLVLAAYGYTF
CDR3nt: TGTGCTAGTGGTTTGGTACTGGCGGCTTATGGCTACACCTTC

v_gene: TRBV30
j_gene: TRBJ1-5
abundance: NA
d_gene: NA
CDR3aa: CAWSVRGSQPQHF
CDR3nt: TGTGCCTGGAGTGTCCGAGGGAGTCAGCCCCAGCATTTT

v_gene: TRBV12-3/TRBV12-4
j_gene: TRBJ1-5
abundance: NA
d_gene: NA
CDR3aa: CASSPRGGQPQHF
CDR3nt: TGTGCCAGCAGCCCCAGGGGCGGTCAGCCCCAGCATTTT

v_gene: TRBV27
j_gene: TRBJ2-7
abundance: NA
d_gene: TRBD2
CDR3aa: CASSSARTSGLHYEQYF
CDR3nt: TGTGCCAGCAGTTCAGCTCGGACTAGCGGGCTGCACTACGAGCAGTACTTC

v_gene: TRBV7-2
j_gene: TRBJ2-1
abundance: NA
d_gene: TRBD2
CDR3aa: CASSLTRLAEYNEQFF
CDR3nt: TGTGCCAGCAGCTTAACGAGACTAGCGGAGTACAATGAGCAGTTCTTC

v_gene: TRBV2
j_gene: TRBJ2-7
abundance: NA
d_gene: NA
CDR3aa: CASSEDPQGNCF
CDR3nt: TGTGCCAGCAGTGAAGATCCCCAGGGCAATTGCTTC

v_gene: TRBV6-6
j_gene: TRBJ2-7
abundance: NA
d_gene: NA
CDR3aa: CASSYAGGMTYEQYF
CDR3nt: TGTGCCAGCAGTTACGCTGGGGGCATGACCTACGAGCAGTACTTC

v_gene: TRBV5-5
j_gene: TRBJ2-2
abundance: NA
d_gene: TRBD1
CDR3aa: CASSLSQGAPGELFF
CDR3nt: TGTGCCAGCAGCTTGAGTCAGGGGGCGCCCGGGGAGCTGTTTTTT

v_gene: TRBV18
j_gene: TRBJ1-3
abundance: few
d_gene: NA
CDR3aa: CASSHIDSGNTIYF
CDR3nt: TGTGCCAGCTCACATATAGACTCTGGAAACACCATATATTTT

v_gene: TRBV18
j_gene: TRBJ2-1
abundance: NA
d_gene: TRBD2
CDR3aa: CASSPNSGGHYNEQFF
CDR3nt: TGTGCCAGCTCCCCGAACAGCGGGGGGCATTACAATGAGCAGTTCTTC

v_gene: TRBV18
j_gene: TRBJ2-7
abundance: NA
d_gene: NA
CDR3aa: CASSPMEGREQYF
CDR3nt: TGTGCCAGCTCACCTATGGAGGGACGCGAGCAGTACTTC

v_gene: TRBV3-1/TRBV3-2
j_gene: TRBJ2-1
abundance: NA
d_gene: TRBD2
CDR3aa: CASSQDVGGMSGSSYNEQFF
CDR3nt: TGTGCCAGCAGCCAAGATGTGGGGGGGATGTCGGGTAGCTCCTACAATGAGCAGTTCTTC

v_gene: TRBV19
j_gene: TRBJ1-5
abundance: NA
d_gene: NA
CDR3aa: CASRPGDKGINQPQHF
CDR3nt: TGTGCCAGTAGGCCCGGGGACAAGGGGATCAATCAGCCCCAGCATTTT

v_gene: TRBV11-2
j_gene: TRBJ2-2
abundance: NA
d_gene: NA
CDR3aa: CASSLAGLTNTGELFF
CDR3nt: TGTGCCAGCAGCTTAGCGGGACTTACGAACACCGGGGAGCTGTTTTTT

v_gene: TRBV11-3
j_gene: TRBJ2-7
abundance: NA
d_gene: TRBD2
CDR3aa: CASSSGGSSSYEQYF
CDR3nt: TGTGCCAGCAGCAGCGGGGGGTCCAGCTCCTACGAGCAGTACTTC

v_gene: TRBV10-3
j_gene: TRBJ1-5
abundance: NA
d_gene: NA
CDR3aa: CAISEPGQWQPQHF
CDR3nt: TGTGCCATCAGTGAGCCAGGACAGTGGCAGCCCCAGCATTTT

v_gene: TRBV2
j_gene: TRBJ2-1
abundance: NA
d_gene: TRBD2
CDR3aa: CASSARSGGNEQFF
CDR3nt: TGTGCCAGCAGTGCCCGATCCGGGGGGAATGAGCAGTTCTTC

v_gene: TRBV7-2
j_gene: TRBJ1-2
abundance: NA
d_gene: NA
CDR3aa: CASSLSGGAGYGYTF
CDR3nt: TGTGCCAGCAGCTTAAGTGGGGGGGCAGGCTATGGCTACACCTTC

v_gene: TRBV11-3
j_gene: TRBJ2-7
abundance: NA
d_gene: TRBD2
CDR3aa: CASSTGTSGGVYEQYF
CDR3nt: TGTGCCAGCAGCACCGGGACTAGCGGGGGGGTTTACGAGCAGTACTTC

v_gene: TRBV11-2
j_gene: TRBJ2-7
abundance: NA
d_gene: NA
CDR3aa: CASSLLISDTSYEQYF
CDR3nt: TGTGCCAGCAGCCTACTAATCTCGGACACCTCCTACGAGCAGTACTTC

v_gene: TRBV27
j_gene: TRBJ2-1
abundance: NA
d_gene: TRBD1
CDR3aa: CASRAQGADYNEQFF
CDR3nt: TGTGCCAGCAGGGCGCAGGGGGCCGATTACAATGAGCAGTTCTTC

v_gene: TRBV30
j_gene: TRBJ2-7
abundance: NA
d_gene: TRBD1
CDR3aa: CAWSRGQGAGEQYF
CDR3nt: TGTGCCTGGAGTAGAGGACAGGGGGCGGGCGAGCAGTACTTC

v_gene: TRBV25-1
j_gene: TRBJ1-1
abundance: NA
d_gene: NA
CDR3aa: CASSEGVEAFF
CDR3nt: TGTGCCAGCAGTGAGGGAGTTGAAGCTTTCTTT

v_gene: TRBV4-1
j_gene: TRBJ2-7
abundance: few
d_gene: TRBD1
CDR3aa: CASSQDPGGISYEQYF
CDR3nt: TGCGCCAGCAGCCAAGACCCAGGGGGCATAAGCTACGAGCAGTACTTC

v_gene: TRBV18
j_gene: TRBJ2-6
abundance: few
d_gene: NA
CDR3aa: CASSPIHSGANVLTF
CDR3nt: TGTGCCAGCTCACCAATCCACTCTGGGGCCAACGTCCTGACTTTC

v_gene: TRBV5-6
j_gene: TRBJ2-7
abundance: NA
d_gene: NA
CDR3aa: CASSALGVAYEQYF
CDR3nt: TGTGCCAGCAGCGCCCTAGGGGTTGCTTACGAGCAGTACTTC

v_gene: TRBV24-1
j_gene: TRBJ2-5
abundance: NA
d_gene: TRBD2
CDR3aa: CATSSSGGPRYF
CDR3nt: TGTGCCACCAGTTCTAGCGGGGGGCCCCGGTACTTC

v_gene: TRBV3-1/TRBV3-2
j_gene: TRBJ1-1
abundance: few
d_gene: TRBD1
CDR3aa: CASSQRDRGVGTEAFF
CDR3nt: TGTGCCAGCAGCCAACGGGACAGGGGCGTCGGCACTGAAGCTTTCTTT

v_gene: TRBV7-9
j_gene: TRBJ2-1
abundance: once
d_gene: TRBD2
CDR3aa: CASSYGGAGYNEQFF
CDR3nt: TGTGCCAGCAGCTACGGGGGGGCTGGCTACAATGAGCAGTTCTTC

v_gene: TRBV7-3
j_gene: TRBJ2-7
abundance: once
d_gene: NA
CDR3aa: CASSFDGRGTEQYF
CDR3nt: TGTGCCAGCAGCTTTGATGGCAGGGGAACCGAGCAGTACTTC

v_gene: TRBV29-1
j_gene: TRBJ1-2
abundance: NA
d_gene: TRBD1
CDR3aa: CSVAPGQLDYGYTF
CDR3nt: TGCAGCGTTGCACCGGGACAGCTGGACTATGGCTACACCTTC

v_gene: TRBV18
j_gene: TRBJ1-1
abundance: NA
d_gene: TRBD1
CDR3aa: CASRQGMNTEAFF
CDR3nt: TGTGCCAGCCGACAGGGGATGAACACTGAAGCTTTCTTT

v_gene: TRBV7-6
j_gene: TRBJ2-2
abundance: many
d_gene: NA
CDR3aa: CASSFGHYTGELFF
CDR3nt: TGTGCCAGCAGCTTTGGACATTACACCGGGGAGCTGTTTTTT

v_gene: TRBV5-1
j_gene: TRBJ2-2
abundance: NA
d_gene: TRBD2
CDR3aa: CASSSAALAGGPTGELFF
CDR3nt: TGCGCCAGCAGCTCCGCCGCTCTAGCGGGGGGGCCAACCGGGGAGCTGTTTTTT

v_gene: TRBV11-2
j_gene: TRBJ1-1
abundance: NA
d_gene: NA
CDR3aa: CASSLEPGSNTEAFF
CDR3nt: TGTGCCAGCAGCTTAGAGCCCGGGTCCAACACTGAAGCTTTCTTT

v_gene: TRBV7-2
j_gene: TRBJ2-7
abundance: NA
d_gene: TRBD2
CDR3aa: CASSTEAGGPYEQYF
CDR3nt: TGTGCCAGCAGCACAGAGGCGGGGGGGCCGTACGAGCAGTACTTC

v_gene: TRBV10-3
j_gene: TRBJ1-5
abundance: NA
d_gene: NA
CDR3aa: CAISREQGGNQPQHF
CDR3nt: TGTGCCATCAGTCGCGAACAGGGAGGCAATCAGCCCCAGCATTTT

v_gene: TRBV6-5
j_gene: TRBJ1-4
abundance: NA
d_gene: NA
CDR3aa: CASSYSRSGREKLFF
CDR3nt: TGTGCCAGCAGTTACTCGAGGTCAGGGAGGGAAAAACTGTTTTTT

v_gene: TRBV5-4
j_gene: TRBJ1-5
abundance: once
d_gene: TRBD1
CDR3aa: CASSADRGPYQPQHF
CDR3nt: TGTGCCAGCAGCGCGGACAGGGGGCCGTATCAGCCCCAGCATTTT

v_gene: TRBV30
j_gene: TRBJ2-1
abundance: NA
d_gene: NA
CDR3aa: CAWNCPCERNEQFF
CDR3nt: TGTGCCTGGAACTGTCCCTGCGAACGCAATGAGCAGTTCTTC

v_gene: TRBV5-1
j_gene: TRBJ2-3
abundance: NA
d_gene: TRBD2
CDR3aa: CASSLKPGLAGVGTDTQYF
CDR3nt: TGCGCCAGCAGCTTAAAACCGGGACTAGCGGGGGTAGGGACAGATACGCAGTATTTT

v_gene: TRBV30
j_gene: TRBJ1-2
abundance: NA
d_gene: TRBD1
CDR3aa: CAWWFPGTGYGYTF
CDR3nt: TGTGCCTGGTGGTTCCCCGGGACAGGCTATGGCTACACCTTC

v_gene: TRBV5-4
j_gene: TRBJ2-5
abundance: NA
d_gene: TRBD1
CDR3aa: CASSLSGQGAMETQYF
CDR3nt: TGTGCCAGCAGCTTGTCCGGACAGGGGGCGATGGAGACCCAGTACTTC

v_gene: TRBV7-8
j_gene: TRBJ2-1
abundance: NA
d_gene: TRBD2
CDR3aa: CASSEKGLAGNEQFF
CDR3nt: TGTGCCAGCAGCGAGAAGGGACTAGCGGGGAATGAGCAGTTCTTC

v_gene: TRBV30
j_gene: TRBJ1-1
abundance: NA
d_gene: TRBD1
CDR3aa: CAWWTGSFNTEAFF
CDR3nt: TGTGCCTGGTGGACAGGGAGTTTCAACACTGAAGCTTTCTTT

v_gene: TRBV18
j_gene: TRBJ2-2
abundance: few
d_gene: TRBD2
CDR3aa: CASSPRTSENTGELFF
CDR3nt: TGTGCCAGCTCACCAAGGACTAGCGAGAACACCGGGGAGCTGTTTTTT

v_gene: TRBV4-1
j_gene: TRBJ2-2
abundance: NA
d_gene: NA
CDR3aa: CASSQESRGRAGELFF
CDR3nt: TGCGCCAGCAGCCAAGAGTCCAGGGGCAGAGCCGGGGAGCTGTTTTTT

v_gene: TRBV11-3
j_gene: TRBJ2-7
abundance: few
d_gene: TRBD2
CDR3aa: CASSFGGGSIPTRGQYF
CDR3nt: TGTGCCAGCAGCTTCGGGGGGGGTTCAATACCCACGAGAGGGCAGTACTTC

v_gene: TRBV25-1
j_gene: TRBJ1-2
abundance: NA
d_gene: NA
CDR3aa: CASSAPLDRDYGYTF
CDR3nt: TGTGCCAGCAGTGCTCCACTGGACAGAGACTATGGCTACACCTTC

v_gene: TRBV10-3
j_gene: TRBJ1-4
abundance: once
d_gene: TRBD1
CDR3aa: CAISESGQGNEKLFF
CDR3nt: TGTGCCATCAGTGAGTCTGGACAGGGTAATGAAAAACTGTTTTTT